The 2 T cell receptor beta chains presented below share a single source sample, sequenced in a study of shared clonotypes between healthy human individuals (TCRdb year 2020). Libraries were constructed by the immunoSEQ multiplex PCR assay. TCRdb holds this immuneACCESS table with in-frame rearrangements only. Some clones are missing; in checked studies, unresolved V genes explain under half, and the rest has no known cause. This sample holds 780,000 or so clones; 72% were observed only once. In total, the top ten clones hold under 2% of the sample. The sequencing sample was made of memory CD4+ T cells sorted from blood. The cell subset or site label, read with the paper, signifies: CD45RA-negative fraction. The receptor source for this set is a woman aged 25 to 39 in good health.

J is TRBJ1-5 and V is TRBV28, with D perhaps matching TRBD1 (6 bases). V lost 6 bases and J lost 6, with 15 bases in between. The CDR3 spans 14 residues. The germline V gene has CDR1 MDHEN and CDR2 SYDVKM. CDR3 protein: CASRDSLETQPQHF. In DNA, the CDR3 is TGTGCCAGCAGGGACAGCTTGGAGACTCAGCCCCAGCATTTT. The variable domain in full, completed from reference TRBV28 and TRBJ1-5, reads DVKVTQSSRYLVKRTGEKVFLECVQDMDHENMFWYRQDPGLGLRLIYFSYDVKMKEKGDIPEGYSVSREKKERFSLILESASTNQTSMYLCASRDSLETQPQHFGDGTRLSIL.

This chain joins TRBV6-1 and TRBJ2-5, with D uncertain. The DNA end is more similar to TRBJ2-7, so the J call may be wrong. CDR3 size: 14 residues. Germline V gives CDR1 MNHNS, CDR2 SASEGT. Here the CDR3 DNA reads TGTGCCAGCAGTGAAGGGCAGGACCCCTACGAGCAGTACTTC. Its translation: CASSEGQDPYEQYF.